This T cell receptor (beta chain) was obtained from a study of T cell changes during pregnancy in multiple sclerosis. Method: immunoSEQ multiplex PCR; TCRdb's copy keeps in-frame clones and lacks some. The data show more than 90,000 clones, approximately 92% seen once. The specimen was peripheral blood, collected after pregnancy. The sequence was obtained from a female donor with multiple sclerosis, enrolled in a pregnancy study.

The CDR3 bases are TGTGCCAGCAGCCTCGGGACAGGGAAGGATGAGCAGTTCTTC. This sequence encodes CASSLGTGKDEQFF. This rearrangement joins TRBV7-9 to TRBJ2-1; 9 bases map to TRBD1. The CDR3 consists of 14 residues. The junction had 7 bases not matched to a gene; V was cut back by 5 bases and J by 8 bases. Per germline, CDR1 SEHNR and CDR2 FQNEAQ (reference sequence). Variable domain in full (rest from reference TRBV7-9 and TRBJ2-1): DTGVSQNPRHKITKRGQNVTFRCDPISEHNRLYWYRQTLGQGPEFLTYFQNEAQLEKSRLLSDRFSAERPKGSFSTLEIQRTEQGDSAMYLCASSLGTGKDEQFFGPGTRLTVL.